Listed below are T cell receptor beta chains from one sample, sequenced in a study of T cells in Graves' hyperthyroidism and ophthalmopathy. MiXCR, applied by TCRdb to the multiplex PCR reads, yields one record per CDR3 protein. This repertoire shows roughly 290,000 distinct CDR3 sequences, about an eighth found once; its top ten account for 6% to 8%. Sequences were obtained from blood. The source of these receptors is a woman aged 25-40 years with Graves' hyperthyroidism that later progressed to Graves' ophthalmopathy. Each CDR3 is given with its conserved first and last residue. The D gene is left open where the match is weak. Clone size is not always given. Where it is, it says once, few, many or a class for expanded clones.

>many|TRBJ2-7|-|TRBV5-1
TGCGCCAGTTCGTACCGGGACGGACCCTACGAGCAGTACTTC
CASSYRDGPYEQYF
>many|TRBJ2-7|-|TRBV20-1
TGCAGTGCTAGAGATATCGCCTACGAGCAGTACTTC
CSARDIAYEQYF
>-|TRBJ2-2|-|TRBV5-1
TGCGCCAGCAGCTTGGGTATGGGGGCCGGGGAGCTGTTTTTT
CASSLGMGAGELFF
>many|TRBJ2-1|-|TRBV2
TGTGCCAGCAGTACGACGGACGAGCAGTTCTTC
CASSTTDEQFF
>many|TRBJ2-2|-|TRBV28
TGTGCCAGCAGTTTGGAGGGGGCGCATCCGAACACCGGGGAGCTGTTTTTT
CASSLEGAHPNTGELFF
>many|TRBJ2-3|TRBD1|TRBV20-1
TGCAGTCTCCTTCCTAGGGGGCGGACAGATACGCAGTATTTT
CSLLPRGRTDTQYF
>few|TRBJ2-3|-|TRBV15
TGTGCCAGACAAGATACGCAGTATTTT
CARQDTQYF
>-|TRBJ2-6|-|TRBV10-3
TGTGCCATCAGTGGGGACGGGTCTGGGGCCAACGTCCTGACTTTC
CAISGDGSGANVLTF
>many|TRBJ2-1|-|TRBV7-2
TGTGCCAGCAGCTTAGTAGGAGCAGGAGGGAATGAGCAGTTCTTC
CASSLVGAGGNEQFF
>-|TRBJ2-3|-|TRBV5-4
TGTGCCAGCAGCTTGGTAGACGAAGATACGCAGTATTTT
CASSLVDEDTQYF
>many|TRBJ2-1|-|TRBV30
TGTGCCTGGAGTTTGGGTCATGAGCAGTTCTTC
CAWSLGHEQFF
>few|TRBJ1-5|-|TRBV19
TGTGCCAGTAGTGCTCATCTTAGGGGGATGGGCAATCAGCCCCAGCATTTT
CASSAHLRGMGNQPQHF
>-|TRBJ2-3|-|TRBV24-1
TGTGCCACCAGTGATTTGGGCACAGATACGCAGTATTTT
CATSDLGTDTQYF
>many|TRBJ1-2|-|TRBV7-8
TGTGCCAGCAGCTTAGCGGTGGGCTCGGAGAACTTAGCTAACTATGGCTACACCTTC
CASSLAVGSENLANYGYTF
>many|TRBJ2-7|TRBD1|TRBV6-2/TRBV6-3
TGTGCCAGCAGGACGGGACAGGGGTACGACTACGAGCAGTACTTC
CASRTGQGYDYEQYF
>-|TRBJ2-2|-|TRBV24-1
TGTGTCACCAGTGGAGACAGGTTTATAGGCGGGGAGCTGTTTTTT
CVTSGDRFIGGELFF
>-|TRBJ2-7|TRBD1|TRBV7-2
TGTGCCAGCAGCTTAGCTCGGACAGGGGGCGCCTACGAGCAGTACTTC
CASSLARTGGAYEQYF